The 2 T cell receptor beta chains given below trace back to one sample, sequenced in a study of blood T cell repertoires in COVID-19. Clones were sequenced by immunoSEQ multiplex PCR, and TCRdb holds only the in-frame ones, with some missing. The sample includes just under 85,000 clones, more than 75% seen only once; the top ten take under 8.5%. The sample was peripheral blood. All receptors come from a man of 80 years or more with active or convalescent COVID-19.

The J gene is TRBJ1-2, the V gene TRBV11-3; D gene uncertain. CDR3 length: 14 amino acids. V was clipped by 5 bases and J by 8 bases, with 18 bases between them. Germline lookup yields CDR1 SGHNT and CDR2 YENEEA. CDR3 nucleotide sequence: TGTGCCAGCAGCCCCACCCGGGGTGGGTCGGGCTACACCTTC. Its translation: CASSPTRGGSGYTF.

CDR3 residues: CSASPAGGPVEQFF. The CDR3 DNA sequence: TGCAGTGCTAGTCCAGCGGGAGGGCCCGTTGAGCAGTTCTTC. The chain combines TRBV20-1 with TRBJ2-1, with 10 bases identical to TRBD2. The ends lost 3 bases at V and 9 bases at J; junction bases unmatched: 8. The CDR3 loop spans 14 amino acids. CDR1 is DFQATT, CDR2 SNEGSKA, per germline (reference sequence).